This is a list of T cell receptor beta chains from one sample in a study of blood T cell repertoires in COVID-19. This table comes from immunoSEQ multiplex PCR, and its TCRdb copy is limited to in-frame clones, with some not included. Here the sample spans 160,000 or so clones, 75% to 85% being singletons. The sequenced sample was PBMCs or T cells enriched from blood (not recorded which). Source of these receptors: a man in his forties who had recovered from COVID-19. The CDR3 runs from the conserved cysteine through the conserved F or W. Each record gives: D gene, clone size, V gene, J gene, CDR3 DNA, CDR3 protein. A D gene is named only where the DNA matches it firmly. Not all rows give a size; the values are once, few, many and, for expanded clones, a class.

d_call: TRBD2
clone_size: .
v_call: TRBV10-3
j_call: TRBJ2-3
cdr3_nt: TGTGCCATCCAAAAAGGCGGGGGTGGAGCAGATACGCAGTATTTT
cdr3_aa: CAIQKGGGGADTQYF

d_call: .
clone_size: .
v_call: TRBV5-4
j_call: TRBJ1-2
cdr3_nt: TGTGCCAGCAGCTTGGTGGAGGGGACCTATGGCTACACCTTC
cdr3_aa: CASSLVEGTYGYTF

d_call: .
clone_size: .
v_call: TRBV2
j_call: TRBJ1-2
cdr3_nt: TGTGCCAGCAGTGACGGGGGGGGCACCTCTCCGGGGTCTGGCTACACCTTC
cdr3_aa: CASSDGGGTSPGSGYTF

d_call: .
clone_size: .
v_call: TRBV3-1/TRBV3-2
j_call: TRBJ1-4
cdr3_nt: TGTGCCAGCAGCCAAGGATTGGGTGGGCCTAAGGAAAAACTGTTTTTT
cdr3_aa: CASSQGLGGPKEKLFF

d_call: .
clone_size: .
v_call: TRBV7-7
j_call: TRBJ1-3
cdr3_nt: TGTGCCAGCAGCGCCTCCCCAGACAAGGCAAACACCATATATTTT
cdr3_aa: CASSASPDKANTIYF

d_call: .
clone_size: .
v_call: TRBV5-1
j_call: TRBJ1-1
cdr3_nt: TGCGCCAGCAGCCCCCGGATTTACAAGGGAGGGGAGGACACTGAAGCTTTCTTT
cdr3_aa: CASSPRIYKGGEDTEAFF

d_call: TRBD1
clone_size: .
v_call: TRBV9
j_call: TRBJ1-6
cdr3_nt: TGTGCCAGCAGCGTCCAGACAGGGAGTTCACCCCTCCACTTT
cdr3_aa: CASSVQTGSSPLHF

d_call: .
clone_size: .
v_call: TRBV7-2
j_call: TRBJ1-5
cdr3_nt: TGTGCCAGCAGCTTAGGGGCGGGGCTAGGTCAGCCCCAGCATTTT
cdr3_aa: CASSLGAGLGQPQHF

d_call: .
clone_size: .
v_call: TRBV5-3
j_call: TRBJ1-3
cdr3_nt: TGTGCCAGAAGCTTGGGGGGCATCTCTGGAAACACCATATATTTT
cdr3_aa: CARSLGGISGNTIYF

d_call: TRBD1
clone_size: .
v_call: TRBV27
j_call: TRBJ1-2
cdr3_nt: TGTGCCAGCAGAGGTTTGACGGGGGACAGGTCCTATGGCTACACCTTC
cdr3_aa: CASRGLTGDRSYGYTF

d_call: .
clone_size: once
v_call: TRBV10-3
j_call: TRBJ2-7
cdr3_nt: TGTGCCATCAGTGTGGAGGGGGCGAGGAACGAGCAGTACTTC
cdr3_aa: CAISVEGARNEQYF

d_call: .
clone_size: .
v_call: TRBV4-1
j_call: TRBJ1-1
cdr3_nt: TGCGCCAGCAGCCAAGAATGGGGGGGCACTGAAGCTTTCTTT
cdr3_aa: CASSQEWGGTEAFF

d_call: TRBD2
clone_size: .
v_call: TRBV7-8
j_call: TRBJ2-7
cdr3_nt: TGTGCCAGCAGGAACACGCCCGGGACTAGCGGACCCTACGAGCAGTACTTC
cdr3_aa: CASRNTPGTSGPYEQYF

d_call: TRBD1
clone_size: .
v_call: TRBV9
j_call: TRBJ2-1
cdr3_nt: TGTGCCAGCAGCGCCGAGGGGGGACAGGGAGGCCACGATGAGCAGTTCTTC
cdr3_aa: CASSAEGGQGGHDEQFF

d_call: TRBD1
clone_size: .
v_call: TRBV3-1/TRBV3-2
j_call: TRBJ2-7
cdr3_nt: TGTGCCAGCAGCCAAGATAGGGACAGGGACTACGAGCAGTACTTC
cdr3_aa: CASSQDRDRDYEQYF

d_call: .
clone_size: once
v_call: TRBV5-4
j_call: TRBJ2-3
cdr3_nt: TGTGCCAGCAGCCAACCAACAGGGTCAGATACGCAGTATTTT
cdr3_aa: CASSQPTGSDTQYF

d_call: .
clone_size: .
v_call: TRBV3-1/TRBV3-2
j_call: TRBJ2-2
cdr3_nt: TGTGCCAGCAGCCAGGCCAAGTCCGGGGAGCTGTTTTTT
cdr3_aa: CASSQAKSGELFF

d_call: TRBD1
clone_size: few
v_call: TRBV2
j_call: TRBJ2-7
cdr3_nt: TGTGCCAGCGGACAACCGGGACAGGGGTTTGGTGGGCAGTACTTC
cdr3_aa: CASGQPGQGFGGQYF

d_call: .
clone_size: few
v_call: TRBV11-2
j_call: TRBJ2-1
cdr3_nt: TGTGCCAGTAACAGGGAAGTGGGTGAGCAGTTCTTC
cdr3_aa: CASNREVGEQFF

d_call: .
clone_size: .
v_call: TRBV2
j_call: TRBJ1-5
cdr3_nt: TGTGCCAGCAGCGAATTTTTGGGCAGCGGGAGGACCAATCAGCCCCAGCATTTT
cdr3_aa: CASSEFLGSGRTNQPQHF

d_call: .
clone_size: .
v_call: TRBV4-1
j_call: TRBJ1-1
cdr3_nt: TGCGCCAGCAGCCAAGAGGGGGGGGGACCCATGAACACTGAAGCTTTCTTT
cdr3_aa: CASSQEGGGPMNTEAFF

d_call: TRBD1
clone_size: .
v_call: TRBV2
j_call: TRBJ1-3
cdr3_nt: TGTGCCAGCAGTGTGACAGGGATCGGAAACACCATATATTTT
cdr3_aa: CASSVTGIGNTIYF

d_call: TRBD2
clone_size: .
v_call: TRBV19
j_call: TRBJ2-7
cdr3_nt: TGTGCCAGTGGAGATCCCGGGGGGGCGACGGACGAGCAGTACTTC
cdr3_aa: CASGDPGGATDEQYF

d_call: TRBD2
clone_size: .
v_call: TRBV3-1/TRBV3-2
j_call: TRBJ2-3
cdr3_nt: TGTGCCAGCAGCCCCGGGAGCGGGGGGGCTCAAGGTGCAGATACGCAGTATTTT
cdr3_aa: CASSPGSGGAQGADTQYF

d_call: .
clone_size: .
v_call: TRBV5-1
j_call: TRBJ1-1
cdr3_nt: TGCGCCAGCAGACGGGACACTGAAGCTTTCTTT
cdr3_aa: CASRRDTEAFF

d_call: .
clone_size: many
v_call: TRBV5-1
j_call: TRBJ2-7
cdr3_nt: TGCGCCAGCAGCTTGGGAGACAACTACGAGCAGTACTTC
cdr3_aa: CASSLGDNYEQYF

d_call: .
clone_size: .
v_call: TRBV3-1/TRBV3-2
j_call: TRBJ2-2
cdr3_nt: TGTGCCAGCAGCTTTAATACCGGGGAGCTGTTTTTT
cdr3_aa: CASSFNTGELFF

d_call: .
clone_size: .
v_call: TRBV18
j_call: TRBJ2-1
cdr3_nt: TGTGCCAGCTCAGCGGGCTCTACCTACAATGAGCAGTTCTTC
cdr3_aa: CASSAGSTYNEQFF

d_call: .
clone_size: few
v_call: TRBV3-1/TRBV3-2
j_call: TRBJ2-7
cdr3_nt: TGTGCCAGCAGCCAAGGCCAGGGCACCTACGAGCAGTACTTC
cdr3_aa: CASSQGQGTYEQYF

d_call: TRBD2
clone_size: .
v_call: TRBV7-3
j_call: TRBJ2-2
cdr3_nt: TGTGCCAGCAGCTTAGCGGTAGCGGGGGTTCTCGGGGAGCTGTTTTTT
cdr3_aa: CASSLAVAGVLGELFF

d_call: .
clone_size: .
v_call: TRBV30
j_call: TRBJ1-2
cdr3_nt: TGTGCCTGGAGTGCCCGGGGGGCGTTCTATGGCTACACCTTC
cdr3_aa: CAWSARGAFYGYTF

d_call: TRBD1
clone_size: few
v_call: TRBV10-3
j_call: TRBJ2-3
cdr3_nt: TGTGCCATCAGTGATTTAGGGACAGGGGTCTTGACAGATACGCAGTATTTT
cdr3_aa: CAISDLGTGVLTDTQYF

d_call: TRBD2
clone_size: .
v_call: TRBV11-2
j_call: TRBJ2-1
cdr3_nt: TGTGCCAGCAGCACCCTGTCCAGGAGGAGTAGCGGGGAATACAATGAGCAGTTCTTC
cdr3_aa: CASSTLSRRSSGEYNEQFF

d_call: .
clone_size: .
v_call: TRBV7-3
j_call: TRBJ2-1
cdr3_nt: TGTGCCAGCAGCTCTCTCCGAACTACGGAGCAGTTCTTC
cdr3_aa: CASSSLRTTEQFF

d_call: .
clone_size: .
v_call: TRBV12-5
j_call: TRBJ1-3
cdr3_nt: TGTGCTAGTGGTTCAGGACTGGCCGGAAACACCATATATTTT
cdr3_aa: CASGSGLAGNTIYF

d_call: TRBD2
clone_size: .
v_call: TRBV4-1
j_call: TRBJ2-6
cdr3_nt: TGCGCCAGCAGCCCCGGGACTAGCGGGGTCTCTGGGGCCAACGTCCTGACTTTC
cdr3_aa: CASSPGTSGVSGANVLTF

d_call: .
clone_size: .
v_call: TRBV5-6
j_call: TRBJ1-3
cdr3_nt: TGTGCCAGCAGCTTGGGACCCTTCGGGGACACCATATATTTT
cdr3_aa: CASSLGPFGDTIYF

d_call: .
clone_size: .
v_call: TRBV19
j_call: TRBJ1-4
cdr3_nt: TGTGCCAGTCACAGCGACAGTAATGAAAAACTGTTTTTT
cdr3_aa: CASHSDSNEKLFF

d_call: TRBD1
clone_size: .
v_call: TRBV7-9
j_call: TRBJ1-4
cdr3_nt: TGTGCCAGCAGCTCCGAGGGGGCGCATCCCAATGAAAAACTGTTTTTT
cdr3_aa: CASSSEGAHPNEKLFF

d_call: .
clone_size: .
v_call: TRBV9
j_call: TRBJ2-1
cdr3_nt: TGTGCCAGCAGCGTAGGCGGCAGGGATTCGAGTGAGCAGTTCTTC
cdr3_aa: CASSVGGRDSSEQFF

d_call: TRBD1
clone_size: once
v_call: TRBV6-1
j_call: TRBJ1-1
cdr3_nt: TGTGCCAGCAGTGCCACAGGGGCCGGCTGGGGCACTGAAGCTTTCTTT
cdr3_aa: CASSATGAGWGTEAFF